These 22 T cell receptor beta chains were sequenced from one sample in a study of T cell changes during pregnancy in multiple sclerosis (dated by TCRdb to the late 2010s). The library was produced with the immunoSEQ multiplex PCR assay. As stored in TCRdb, this immuneACCESS dataset retains in-frame rearrangements with V and J assigned. A fraction of the clones does not appear; measured against another copy, unresolved V genes explain less than half of the discrepancy, and the remainder lacks a known reason. The sample includes tens of thousands of clones, with around 93% observed a single time. The ten largest make up roughly 1% of the sample. The sample here was peripheral blood, taken in the first trimester of pregnancy. These receptors originate from a female donor with multiple sclerosis, enrolled in a pregnancy study.

This chain connects TRBV28 to TRBJ1-4, with 10 bases fitting TRBD1. The CDR3 is 15 amino acids. Germline trimming cut 6 bases from V and 4 bases from J; bases unmatched to any gene: 5. The germline V gene encodes CDR1 MDHEN and CDR2 SYDVKM. The CDR3 DNA reads as TGTGCCAGCAGAAGACAGGGGGCGGGTAATGAAAAACTGTTTTTT. Translating gives CASRRQGAGNEKLFF.

V usage is TRBV10-3 and J usage is TRBJ1-1; D is uncertain. The germline CDR1 and CDR2 sequences are ENHRY and SYGVKD. There are 11 residues in the CDR3. The V end lost 7 bases, the J end lost 4 bases, and 7 bases lay between the germline ends. CDR3 bases: TGTGCCATCACCGGCGGCACTGAAGCTTTCTTT. Translating gives CAITGGTEAFF.

This chain joins TRBV13 and TRBJ2-7, with 14 bases matching TRBD2. Germline CDR1 and CDR2: PRHDT and FYEKMQ (reference sequence). Trimming at V came to 8 bases and at J to 7 bases, leaving 4 bases not matched to a gene. CDR3 length: 13 residues. The CDR3 is CASGTSGSYEQYF. CDR3 coding DNA: TGTGCCAGCGGGACTAGCGGGAGTTATGAGCAGTACTTC.

The chain joins TRBV6-6 to TRBJ2-7, with TRBD1 as a possible D gene (5 bases). The CDR3 contains 16 residues. From germline, CDR1 is MNHNY and CDR2 SVGAGI (reference sequence). Between the trimmed V and J ends, which lost 6 bases and 1 base, there was a span of 19 bases. The CDR3 sequence is CASSHIPGIWSYEQYF. The DNA of the CDR3 is TGTGCCAGCAGCCATATCCCAGGGATCTGGTCCTACGAGCAGTACTTC.

The rearrangement joins TRBV19 to TRBJ2-3; D remains ambiguous. With 4 bases removed from V and 1 base from J, the gap between germline ends came to 9 bases. Germline lookup yields CDR1 LNHDA and CDR2 SQIVND (reference sequence). The CDR3 is 14 amino acids. CDR3 sequence (DNA): TGTGCCAGTAGTACACGGGTGGGCACAGATACGCAGTATTTT. Its protein product is CASSTRVGTDTQYF.

The rearrangement links TRBV7-8 to TRBJ1-3, with a weak D call TRBD1 (5 bases). V dropped 4 bases and J dropped 2 bases, with 15 bases sitting between them. The CDR3 covers 16 residues. Germline lookup yields CDR1 SGHVS and CDR2 FQNEAQ. CDR3 residues: CASSSGRIPTGNTIYF. The CDR3 DNA reads TGTGCCAGCAGCTCAGGGCGGATACCGACTGGAAACACCATATATTTT.

This chain uses TRBV7-8 with TRBJ2-7, with TRBD2 matching 9 bases. The germline V gene encodes CDR1 SGHVS and CDR2 FQNEAQ. The ends lost 3 bases at V and 3 bases at J; junction bases unmatched: 0. This CDR3 has 13 residues. CDR3 DNA: TGTGCCAGCAGCTTGACTAGCGGCTACGAGCAGTACTTC. It translates to CASSLTSGYEQYF.

V and J are TRBV15 and TRBJ2-7, with D possibly being TRBD1 (6 bases). This CDR3 contains 15 residues. The germline gives CDR1 LNHNV, CDR2 YYDKDF (reference sequence). Trimming took 1 base from V and 0 from J, leaving 10 bases between them. DNA of the CDR3: TGTGCCACCAGCAGAGCCGGGACACACTCCTACGAGCAGTACTTC. Protein sequence: CATSRAGTHSYEQYF.

The chain links TRBV7-2 to TRBJ1-4, with D hard to call. The CDR3 consists of 14 residues. The germline V gene has CDR1 SGHTA and CDR2 FQGNSA. V shed 3 bases and J shed 5 bases, with 10 bases lying between them. The CDR3 loop is CASSFGGGNEKLFF. The CDR3 nucleotides are TGTGCCAGCAGCTTCGGAGGCGGCAATGAAAAACTGTTTTTT.

This sequence joins TRBV21-1 and TRBJ2-5; the D call of TRBD2 is as the table states it, not checked on the DNA. TRBV21-1 is assigned pseudogene status. The CDR3 spans 15 residues. The CDR3 reads CASRDLAEEQETQYF. CDR3 sequence (DNA): TGTGCCAGCAGGGACCTGGCGGAGGAGCAAGAGACCCAGTACTTC.

This rearrangement joins TRBV28 to TRBJ1-5; 7 bases map to TRBD1. The germline CDR1 and CDR2 sequences are MDHEN and SYDVKM. V was clipped by 6 bases and J by 3 bases; unmatched bases: 8. CDR3 length: 15 amino acids. The CDR3 loop reads CASRADRSLNQPQHF. CDR3 nucleotide sequence: TGTGCCAGCAGAGCGGACAGGAGCCTCAATCAGCCCCAGCATTTT.

This chain links TRBV27 with TRBJ2-7, with D possibly TRBD1 on 5 matching bases. Trimming left V 4 bases short and J 3 bases short, with 19 bases between. Germline assignment: CDR1 MNHEY and CDR2 SMNVEV (reference sequence). This CDR3 is built from 16 residues. The CDR3 loop reads CASSSLSRTPLYEQYF. The CDR3 nucleotides read TGTGCCAGCAGTTCACTTTCGCGGACACCTCTCTACGAGCAGTACTTC.

The chain combines TRBV25-1 with TRBJ1-1, with 7 nucleotides matching TRBD1. J was trimmed by 4 bases and V by 4 bases; bases with no gene match: 3. The germline V gene encodes CDR1 MGHDK and CDR2 SYGVNS. The CDR3 has 13 residues. The CDR3: CASSGQGFTEAFF. CDR3 in DNA: TGTGCCAGCAGTGGACAGGGATTCACTGAAGCTTTCTTT. The full variable domain, rest sourced from reference TRBV25-1 and TRBJ1-1, is EADIYQTPRYLVIGTGKKITLECSQTMGHDKMYWYQQDPGMELHLIHYSYGVNSTEKGDLSSESTVSRIRTEHFPLTLESARPSHTSQYLCASSGQGFTEAFFGQGTRLTVV.

The DNA of the CDR3 is TGTGCCAGCAGCGTAGCGGAGACTAGCGGGGAGACCCAGTACTTC. Its protein is CASSVAETSGETQYF. The rearrangement uses TRBV9 and TRBJ2-5, with TRBD2 identical over 10 bases. V lost 0 bases, J lost 5 bases, and 4 bases stayed unmatched. Germline assignment: CDR1 SGDLS and CDR2 YYNGEE. The CDR3 is 15 residues long.

The V gene is TRBV4-1, the J gene TRBJ2-7; maybe TRBD1 (6 bases). The CDR3 length is 14 residues. The germline V and J ends were trimmed by 1 base and 2 bases, with 9 bases remaining between them. The germline V gene encodes CDR1 MGHRA and CDR2 YSYEKL. CDR3 sequence reads: CASSQVTGTYEQYF. The CDR3 DNA follows: TGCGCCAGCAGCCAAGTTACAGGGACCTACGAGCAGTACTTC.

The chain combines TRBV27 with TRBJ2-7; no definite D call. Trimming removed 2 bases at V and 2 bases at J, with 10 bases between. The CDR3 length is 14 residues. Germline V gene sequence: CDR1 MNHEY, CDR2 SMNVEV (reference sequence). CDR3: CASSLLPHTYEQYF. CDR3 coding DNA: TGTGCCAGCAGTTTACTTCCGCACACCTACGAGCAGTACTTC.

V is TRBV7-9 and J is TRBJ1-1, with 8 nucleotides matching TRBD1. J was trimmed by 5 bases and V by 4 bases; bases with no gene match: 6. Germline V gives CDR1 SEHNR, CDR2 FQNEAQ (reference sequence). The CDR3 sequence is 14 residues long. The chain's CDR3 is CASSSDRGRTEAFF. In nucleotides, the CDR3 is TGTGCCAGCAGCTCAGACAGGGGTAGGACTGAAGCTTTCTTT.

The chain joins TRBV27 to TRBJ2-2; 8 bases line up with TRBD1. Germline trimming cut 5 bases from V and 6 bases from J; bases unmatched to any gene: 8. This CDR3 is built from 15 residues. Germline assignment: CDR1 MNHEY and CDR2 SMNVEV (reference sequence). The CDR3 nucleotides read TGTGCCAGCAGTACCGGACAGGGTCCGGCCGGGGAGCTGTTTTTT. The encoded protein is CASSTGQGPAGELFF.

The V call is TRBV15, the J call TRBJ2-7; possible D gene TRBD1, 6 bases. V lost 3 bases to trimming and J lost 3 bases, with 18 bases between them. Germline CDR1 and CDR2: LNHNV and YYDKDF (reference sequence). The CDR3 contains 16 residues. CDR3 in amino acids: CATSRLDRRGDYEQYF. Here the CDR3 DNA reads TGTGCCACCAGCAGGCTAGACAGGAGAGGAGACTACGAGCAGTACTTC. Variable domain in full (rest from reference TRBV15 and TRBJ2-7): DAMVIQNPRYQVTQFGKPVTLSCSQTLNHNVMYWYQQKSSQAPKLLFHYYDKDFNNEADTPDNFQSRRPNTSFCFLDIRSPGLGDTAMYLCATSRLDRRGDYEQYFGPGTRLTVT.

The chain links TRBV18 to TRBJ1-4; D remains ambiguous. This CDR3 comprises 16 residues. From germline, CDR1 is KGHSH and CDR2 LQKENI. With 0 bases removed from V and 0 bases from J, the gap between germline ends came to 8 bases. DNA of the CDR3: TGTGCCAGCTCACCACCGTCTACAGCAACTAATGAAAAACTGTTTTTT. Residues: CASSPPSTATNEKLFF.

The rearrangement uses TRBV19 and TRBJ2-7, with D perhaps matching TRBD1 (6 bases). V was cut by 1 base and J by 0 bases, with 10 bases left in between. This CDR3 comprises 15 residues. Germline V gives CDR1 LNHDA, CDR2 SQIVND (reference sequence). Written as DNA, the CDR3 is TGTGCCAGTAGTATAGGTGTGGGGGCCTCCTACGAGCAGTACTTC. As protein: CASSIGVGASYEQYF.

The V gene is TRBV4-1, the J gene TRBJ1-1; D is unclear. Trimming cost V 1 base and J 1 base, with 4 bases left between them. CDR1 MGHRA and CDR2 YSYEKL come from the germline V gene. CDR3 length equals 13 residues. The CDR3 loop reads CASSQVANTEAFF. The CDR3 DNA follows: TGCGCCAGCAGCCAAGTGGCGAACACTGAAGCTTTCTTT.